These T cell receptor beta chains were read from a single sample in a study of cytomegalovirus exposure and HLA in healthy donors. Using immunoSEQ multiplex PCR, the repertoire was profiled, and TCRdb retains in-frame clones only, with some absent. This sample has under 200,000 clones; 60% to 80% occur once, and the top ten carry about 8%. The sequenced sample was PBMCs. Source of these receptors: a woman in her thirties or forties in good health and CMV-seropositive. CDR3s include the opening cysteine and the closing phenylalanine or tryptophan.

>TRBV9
CASSAGQGGNQPQHF
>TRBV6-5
CASSYLREQYF
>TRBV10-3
CAISGRDRVNYGYTF
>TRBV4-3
CASSQAAGTSYEQYF
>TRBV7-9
CSSSLVGGYEQYF
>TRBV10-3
CAISESGGAAEAFF
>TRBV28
CASSLPGLAGVDEQFF
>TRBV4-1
CASSRDWGSFSGANVLTF
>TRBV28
CASTLRVRASGANVLTF
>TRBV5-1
CASSFLAGGDNEQFF
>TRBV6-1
CASFSTGTLNTEAFF
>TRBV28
CATETSGRSYNEQFF
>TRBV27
CASSSAGVTGELFF
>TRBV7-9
CASSLESGRETQYF